The rows below give T cell receptor beta chains drawn from one sample of a study of blood T cell repertoires in COVID-19. Generated by immunoSEQ multiplex PCR, the TCRdb table keeps only in-frame clones and is missing some. The data show more than 200,000 clones, around four fifths seen once. Sequencing input: peripheral blood. These receptors were obtained from a man in his 60s with acute or convalescent COVID-19. Both conserved end residues are part of each CDR3.

v_gene | CDR3aa
TRBV19 | CASMWSLTGANVLTF
TRBV5-1 | CASSLFAGSTDTQYF
TRBV7-8 | CASSPPDGTGSIYGYTF
TRBV27 | CASRATWTGLPNTEAFF
TRBV28 | CASSSRTSGTYNEQFF
TRBV5-4 | CASSLVAPSVAGGPYEQYF
TRBV4-2 | CASSHRTVQPGTSGRRTTGELFF
TRBV6-2/TRBV6-3 | CASSSQDRAVYEQYF
TRBV7-9 | CASSPPTSLAGGLDEQFF
TRBV18 | CASSPGTGRDNEQFF
TRBV11-2 | CASSLDVGGAEAFF
TRBV3-1/TRBV3-2 | CASSQSGQSRSGNTIYF
TRBV28 | CASRLQGEGIISPLHF
TRBV7-2 | CASSPSFRLFF
TRBV19 | CASSIGGSGEQFF
TRBV7-2 | CASSDQGGNTIYF
TRBV9 | CASSVVAGDYGEQFF
TRBV2 | CASNGLAGGTDTQYF